These 13 T cell receptor beta chains were sequenced from one sample in a study of T cells in women clearing cervical HPV infection. Libraries were prepared by immunoSEQ multiplex PCR; TCRdb keeps only in-frame clonotypes and omits some of them. The sample table includes approximately 35,000 clones. Material for sequencing was blood buffy coat. These receptor sequences come from a woman aged 18-70 years with a cervical HPV16 infection that either progressed to CIN3+ or cleared (not recorded which).

In regard to this clone: The read terminates 3 residues before the CDR3 end, so the remaining end is supplied by the germline J gene. J is TRBJ2-7 and V is TRBV6-1; 8 nucleotides match TRBD1. J was trimmed by 5 bases and V by 7 bases; bases with no gene match: 10. Germline V gene lookup returns CDR1 MNHNS and CDR2 SASEGT. CDR3 length: 14 amino acids. The CDR3 bases that were read are TGTGCCAGCACTGACAGGGGATTATCCCACGAG. Encoded protein: CASTDRGLSHE. The whole CDR3 protein is CASTDRGLSHEQYF.

Measured by frequency, this clone is medium-sized. The read terminates 3 residues before the CDR3 end, so the remaining end is supplied by the germline J gene. V and J are TRBV20-1 and TRBJ2-1; 15 bases align to TRBD2. Per germline, CDR1 DFQATT and CDR2 SNEGSKA (reference sequence). Trimming took 5 bases from V and 4 from J; bases not matched to a gene: 9. The CDR3 length is 17 residues. The CDR3 reads CSAFRTSGGAAYNEQFF. Incomplete CDR3 DNA: TGCAGTGCTTTCAGGACTAGCGGGGGGGCGGCATACAATGAG.

The chain's CDR3 is CASSPPGSRESYTF. The covered CDR3 bases are TGTGCCAGCTCACCGCCAGGGTCCAGGGAGAGC. This chain joins TRBV18 and TRBJ1-2; the D gene is possibly TRBD1 (5 bases). The read ends 3 residues early relative to the CDR3; the germline J gene fills the gap. The V gene's germline CDR1 is KGHSH and CDR2 LQKENI. The CDR3 has 14 residues.

With regard to this clone: The junction departs from germline at one end; a sequencing error may be responsible. The read falls 3 residues short of the CDR3 end, and the missing part is taken from the germline J gene. The chain recombines TRBV4-2 with TRBJ1-6; D might be TRBD1 (6 bases). CDR1 and CDR2 from the germline V gene are LGHNA and YNFKEQ. The CDR3 consists of 17 residues. The covered CDR3 bases are TGCGCCAGCAGCCAAGATAAAGGGGGCTCCTATAATTCACCC. Its protein product is CASSQDKGGSYNSP. The CDR3 in full is CASSQDKGGSYNSPLHF.

With regard to this clone: The DNA ends 3 residues before the CDR3 does, and the rest of the CDR3 is filled in from the germline J gene. J is TRBJ2-5 and V is TRBV20-1; a weak D match, TRBD2 (5 bases). Germline-derived CDR1 and CDR2 are DFQATT and SNEGSKA (reference sequence). This CDR3 region has 13 residues. With 3 bases removed from V and 0 bases from J, the gap between germline ends came to 8 bases. CDR3 bases read: TGCAGTGCTAGGGACTGGAACCAAGAGACC. It encodes CSARDWNQET. The entire CDR3 is CSARDWNQETQYF.

A note on this clone: The CDR3 is cut off 3 residues early in the read; its end comes from the germline J gene. This chain joins TRBV5-6 and TRBJ1-2, with D tentatively TRBD1 (6 bases). Germline CDR1 is SGHDT and CDR2 is YYEEEE. With 3 bases removed from V and 7 bases from J, the gap between germline ends came to 19 bases. The CDR3 covers 15 residues. CDR3 DNA, as far as it was read: TGTGCCAGCAGCTCTGATCAGGGGAGGTACGGTGGC. It translates to CASSSDQGRYGG. The CDR3 reads in full as CASSSDQGRYGGYTF.

In the case of this clone: The CDR3 is cut off 3 residues early in the read; its end comes from the germline J gene. The chain has TRBV30 and TRBJ1-3, with a tentative D call TRBD1 (5 bases). The V gene's germline CDR1 is GTSNPN and CDR2 SVGIG (reference sequence). V lost 5 bases and J 8 bases, leaving 13 bases between the germline ends. The CDR3 totals 12 residues. The CDR3 bases that were read are TGTGCCTGGCAAGGGGAGGAGGACACC. This translates into CAWQGEEDT. In full, the CDR3 is CAWQGEEDTIYF.

A remark on this clone: The junction differs from germline at one of its ends, possibly a read error. The sequenced fragment ends 3 residues before the CDR3 boundary, so the rest is inferred from the germline J gene. The V and J genes are TRBV4-2 and TRBJ2-2; 7 positions match TRBD1. This CDR3 spans 17 amino acids. Germline V gene lookup returns CDR1 LGHNA and CDR2 YNFKEQ. CDR3 amino acids: CASSQSVGGASTGELFF. Incomplete CDR3 DNA: TGCGCCAGCAGCCAATCGGTAGGGGGCGCGAGCACCGGGGAG.

Remarks on this clone: The CDR3 extends 3 residues past the end of the read, so its final part is completed from the germline J gene. The chain combines TRBV5-6 with TRBJ2-5; 7 bases are shared with TRBD1. The CDR3 runs 14 residues. The V gene's germline CDR1 is SGHDT and CDR2 YYEEEE. V was pared by 4 bases and J by 4 bases, with 7 bases of the junction left unmatched. CDR3 DNA (partial): TGTGCCAGCAGCCCTGGGACAGTCGTAGAGACC. This translates into CASSPGTVVET. From start to end, the CDR3 is CASSPGTVVETQYF.

Turning to this clone: The sequence runs out 3 residues before the end of the CDR3; the remainder is reconstructed from the germline J gene. J is TRBJ1-1 and V is TRBV11-2; TRBD1 matches at 8 bases. J was trimmed by 4 bases and V by 5 bases; bases with no gene match: 9. This CDR3 comprises 15 residues. Germline CDR1 reads SGHAT; CDR2 reads FQNNGV. CDR3 protein: CASSQTGGPGTEAFF. CDR3 DNA (partial): TGTGCCAGCAGCCAAACAGGGGGGCCTGGCACTGAA.

As concerns this clone: The CDR3 is cut off 3 residues early in the read; its end comes from the germline J gene. J is TRBJ1-3 and V is TRBV19; 9 bases fit TRBD1. The V gene's germline CDR1 is LNHDA and CDR2 SQIVND (reference sequence). The CDR3 runs to 14 residues. V was clipped by 5 bases and J by 2 bases; unmatched bases: 1. CDR3 DNA, as far as it was read: TGTGCCAGTAGTGGGACAGGGACTGGAAACACC. The encoded protein is CASSGTGTGNT. The CDR3 in full is CASSGTGTGNTIYF.

Concerning this clone itself: The CDR3 end is not reached by the read, which stops 3 residues before it; the germline J gene fills it in. The chain has TRBV20-1 and TRBJ2-5; D might be TRBD2 (5 bases). V lost 1 base and J lost 3, with 9 bases in between. The CDR3 covers 13 residues. Per the germline V gene, CDR1 is DFQATT and CDR2 is SNEGSKA (reference sequence). CDR3 residues: CSARVDFKETQYF. The sequenced part of the CDR3 DNA is TGCAGTGCTAGAGTGGACTTCAAAGAGACC.

Worth noting for this clone: Read data end 3 residues before the CDR3 end; the end is taken from the germline J gene. The V and J genes are TRBV7-9 and TRBJ1-1, with D perhaps TRBD1 (5 bases). Germline CDR1 SEHNR, CDR2 FQNEAQ (reference sequence). The CDR3 runs 15 residues. V dropped 6 bases and J dropped 0 bases, with 14 bases sitting between them. This chain's CDR3 is CASSPADTLNTEAFF. The part of the CDR3 DNA that was read is TGTGCCAGCAGTCCGGCGGACACCCTGAACACTGAA.